The rows below give T cell receptor beta chains drawn from one sample of a study of blood T cells in healthy people across ages. TCRdb reprocessed the 5' RACE reads via MiXCR and lists one record per CDR3 protein. This sample has hundreds of thousands of distinct CDR3 sequences, with under 45% found just once. Sequencing used blood. The receptor source for this set is a man between 60 and 75 years old in good health. Each CDR3 is given with its conserved first and last residue. D genes are given only for firm matches. Expanded clones are given a class, and other clones once, few, many or no size at all.

clone_size: -
v_call: TRBV20-1
d_call: -
j_call: TRBJ1-1
cdr3_nt: TGCAGTGCTAGAGATGTACCTGGCCGGTACACTGAAGCTTTCTTT
cdr3_aa: CSARDVPGRYTEAFF

clone_size: few
v_call: TRBV7-9
d_call: -
j_call: TRBJ1-2
cdr3_nt: TGTGCCAGCAGCTTAGTGTTGGGGTCCGACTATGGCTACACCTTC
cdr3_aa: CASSLVLGSDYGYTF

clone_size: few
v_call: TRBV20-1
d_call: TRBD1
j_call: TRBJ2-7
cdr3_nt: TGCAGTGCTAGAGATCACAGGGGATCCTACGAGCAGTACTTC
cdr3_aa: CSARDHRGSYEQYF

clone_size: -
v_call: TRBV11-2
d_call: TRBD1
j_call: TRBJ2-7
cdr3_nt: TGTGCCAGCGGCCAAGGACAGGTTGCCTACGAGCAGTACTTC
cdr3_aa: CASGQGQVAYEQYF

clone_size: -
v_call: TRBV6-6
d_call: TRBD2
j_call: TRBJ2-1
cdr3_nt: TGTGCCAGCAGTTCCCACTACGCGGGGGGTTACAATGAGCAGTTCTTC
cdr3_aa: CASSSHYAGGYNEQFF

clone_size: -
v_call: TRBV27
d_call: -
j_call: TRBJ1-5
cdr3_nt: TGTGCCAGCAGGTCGGCAGGGGAGACTCAGCCCCAGCATTTT
cdr3_aa: CASRSAGETQPQHF

clone_size: -
v_call: TRBV20-1
d_call: -
j_call: TRBJ2-7
cdr3_nt: TGCAGTGCTAGCGCCGATTCCTACGAGCAGTACTTC
cdr3_aa: CSASADSYEQYF

clone_size: -
v_call: TRBV7-9
d_call: TRBD2
j_call: TRBJ2-1
cdr3_nt: TGTGCCAGCACACAGTCGACTAGCGGGGAGCAGTTCTTC
cdr3_aa: CASTQSTSGEQFF

clone_size: -
v_call: TRBV6-5
d_call: TRBD1
j_call: TRBJ2-5
cdr3_nt: TGTGCCAGCAGGGCACGGACAGGGGGGGAGACCCAGTACTTC
cdr3_aa: CASRARTGGETQYF

clone_size: -
v_call: TRBV6-6
d_call: -
j_call: TRBJ1-6
cdr3_nt: TGTGCCAGCAGCCCCGTGGAGGGTCGAAATTCACCCCTCCACTTT
cdr3_aa: CASSPVEGRNSPLHF

clone_size: -
v_call: TRBV27
d_call: -
j_call: TRBJ2-5
cdr3_nt: TGTGCCAGCAGTACGGGACCCAGCATCCAAGAGACCCAGTACTTC
cdr3_aa: CASSTGPSIQETQYF

clone_size: -
v_call: TRBV20-1
d_call: TRBD1
j_call: TRBJ1-5
cdr3_nt: TGCAGTGCCCTGAAGGGACAGCACTTATTCAATCAGCCCCAGCATTTT
cdr3_aa: CSALKGQHLFNQPQHF

clone_size: few
v_call: TRBV29-1
d_call: -
j_call: TRBJ1-5
cdr3_nt: TGCAGCGTTGCGATGGACATTAGCAATCAGCCCCAGCATTTT
cdr3_aa: CSVAMDISNQPQHF

clone_size: -
v_call: TRBV7-2
d_call: -
j_call: TRBJ1-5
cdr3_nt: TGTGCCAGCAGCTTAGAAGCTAATAGCAATCAGCCCCAGCATTTT
cdr3_aa: CASSLEANSNQPQHF

clone_size: -
v_call: TRBV13
d_call: -
j_call: TRBJ1-1
cdr3_nt: TGTGCCAGCAGCCCAATGTGGGGGGACACTGAAGCTTTCTTT
cdr3_aa: CASSPMWGDTEAFF

clone_size: many
v_call: TRBV2
d_call: -
j_call: TRBJ1-5
cdr3_nt: TGTGCCAGCAGTGAGGGGTCACAGGGACAGCCCCAGCATTTT
cdr3_aa: CASSEGSQGQPQHF

clone_size: few
v_call: TRBV12-3/TRBV12-4
d_call: TRBD1
j_call: TRBJ2-5
cdr3_nt: TGTGCCAGCACTCAAGGGACAGCTCGCCAAGAGACCCAGTACTTC
cdr3_aa: CASTQGTARQETQYF

clone_size: -
v_call: TRBV6-2/TRBV6-3
d_call: TRBD2
j_call: TRBJ2-1
cdr3_nt: TGTGCCAGCAGTCGGACTAGCGGGGATTCCTACAATGAGCAGTTCTTC
cdr3_aa: CASSRTSGDSYNEQFF

clone_size: -
v_call: TRBV7-2
d_call: -
j_call: TRBJ2-1
cdr3_nt: TGTGCCAGCAGCTTAAGAAGAGTTAGCTCCTACAATGAGCAGTTCTTC
cdr3_aa: CASSLRRVSSYNEQFF

clone_size: few
v_call: TRBV5-1
d_call: -
j_call: TRBJ2-7
cdr3_nt: TGCGCCAGCAGCCCAGACTCCACCGGGATCTACGAGCAGTACTTC
cdr3_aa: CASSPDSTGIYEQYF

clone_size: once
v_call: TRBV6-5
d_call: -
j_call: TRBJ2-3
cdr3_nt: TGTGCCAGCAGCCCCGGAGTGGTAGAACCCACAGAGTATTTT
cdr3_aa: CASSPGVVEPTEYF

clone_size: -
v_call: TRBV15
d_call: TRBD1
j_call: TRBJ2-1
cdr3_nt: TGTGCCACCACCAAACAGGGGAGCTCCTACAATGAGCAGTTCTTC
cdr3_aa: CATTKQGSSYNEQFF

clone_size: -
v_call: TRBV2
d_call: -
j_call: TRBJ2-7
cdr3_nt: TGTGCCAGCAGTGATGGAATCTTTGGCTCCCGGGGTTACGAGCAGTACTTC
cdr3_aa: CASSDGIFGSRGYEQYF

clone_size: -
v_call: TRBV3-1
d_call: -
j_call: TRBJ2-3
cdr3_nt: TGTGCCAGCAGCCGCGAAGGAGGAGCGCCAGATACGCAGTATTTT
cdr3_aa: CASSREGGAPDTQYF

clone_size: -
v_call: TRBV19
d_call: -
j_call: TRBJ2-7
cdr3_nt: TGTGCCAGCCGCGGGGTCGGTCAAGAGCAGTACTTC
cdr3_aa: CASRGVGQEQYF

clone_size: -
v_call: TRBV12-5
d_call: -
j_call: TRBJ2-6
cdr3_nt: TGTGCTAGTGGTAGGGTCCACTCTGGGGCCAACGTCCTGACTTTC
cdr3_aa: CASGRVHSGANVLTF

clone_size: many
v_call: TRBV20-1
d_call: -
j_call: TRBJ2-7
cdr3_nt: TGCAGTGCTGAGCACGGCGCCAGCGGCCTCGAGCAGTACTTC
cdr3_aa: CSAEHGASGLEQYF

clone_size: few
v_call: TRBV2
d_call: -
j_call: TRBJ2-7
cdr3_nt: TGTGCCAGCCAGCCCGGGTCCTACGAGCAGTACTTC
cdr3_aa: CASQPGSYEQYF

clone_size: -
v_call: TRBV4-1
d_call: -
j_call: TRBJ1-5
cdr3_nt: TGCGCCAGCAGCCAAGGATCAGGAAATTTTAATCAGCCCCAGCATTTT
cdr3_aa: CASSQGSGNFNQPQHF

clone_size: -
v_call: TRBV5-4
d_call: -
j_call: TRBJ1-4
cdr3_nt: TGTGCCAGCAGCTCATCCGGGACGGAAAAACTGTTTTTT
cdr3_aa: CASSSSGTEKLFF

clone_size: -
v_call: TRBV2
d_call: -
j_call: TRBJ1-3
cdr3_nt: TGTGCCAGCAGTGAAGAGGAGTTCTCTGGAAACACCATATATTTT
cdr3_aa: CASSEEEFSGNTIYF

clone_size: -
v_call: TRBV7-2
d_call: -
j_call: TRBJ2-7
cdr3_nt: TGTGCCAGCAGCTTAGCGCGACAGGACGAGCAGTACTTC
cdr3_aa: CASSLARQDEQYF

clone_size: few
v_call: TRBV2
d_call: -
j_call: TRBJ2-5
cdr3_nt: TGTGCCAGCAAGGCCGACCAAGAGACCCAGTACTTC
cdr3_aa: CASKADQETQYF

clone_size: -
v_call: TRBV19
d_call: -
j_call: TRBJ1-2
cdr3_nt: TGTGCCAGTAGTATGACAGTTGACTATGGCTACACCTTC
cdr3_aa: CASSMTVDYGYTF

clone_size: -
v_call: TRBV13
d_call: TRBD1
j_call: TRBJ2-5
cdr3_nt: TGTGCCAGCAGCTTACCGGGACAGGGAAGGGATGAGCAGTACTTC
cdr3_aa: CASSLPGQGRDEQYF